Detailed here is one TCR beta chain. V dropped 5 bases and J dropped 8; count of bases not matched to a gene: 2. This CDR3 contains 12 residues. The method was immunoSEQ multiplex PCR; TCRdb's version includes in-frame clones alone and lacks a portion of them. The sample holds 290,000 or so clones, roughly 90% seen once. This entry comes from a study of blood T cell repertoires in COVID-19. This sequence joins TRBV12-3 or TRBV12-4 and TRBJ1-5; 8 bases agree with TRBD1. Sequenced sample: PBMCs or T cells enriched from blood (not recorded which). This TCR came from a woman younger than 35 with acute COVID-19. CDR3 in DNA: TGTGCCAGCAGTGCAGGGGGCAAGCCCCAGCATTTT. This translates into CASSAGGKPQHF.